This passage covers 18 T cell receptor beta chains from one sample sequenced in a study of control samples from healthy donors and cancer patients. Profiling relied on immunoSEQ multiplex PCR, and the TCRdb table lists in-frame clones only, not all of them. Of tens of thousands of clones listed, more than 90% are singletons. What was sequenced was PBMCs. The source of these receptors is a man between 25 and 39 years old with colorectal cancer.

The chain employs TRBV6-2 or TRBV6-3 and TRBJ2-1, with TRBD2 matching over 12 bases. The CDR3 runs 13 residues. CDR1 is MNHEY, CDR2 SVGEGT, per germline. V shed 5 bases and J 12 bases; nucleotides not matched to a gene: 5. The CDR3 DNA reads as TGTGCCAGCAGTACCGGGACTAGCGGGTGGCAGTTCTTC. Its protein is CASSTGTSGWQFF.

CDR3 amino acids: CASSVGPAGAPGEQFF. CDR3 nucleotide sequence: TGTGCCAGCAGCGTAGGTCCAGCGGGGGCCCCGGGTGAGCAGTTCTTC. The chain uses TRBV9 and TRBJ2-1; 8 positions match TRBD2. The CDR3 sequence is 16 residues long. Trimming took 0 bases from V and 9 from J; bases not matched to a gene: 11. Germline-derived CDR1 and CDR2 are SGDLS and YYNGEE.

V is TRBV4-1 and J is TRBJ1-2; perhaps TRBD1 as D (6 bases). This CDR3 has 16 amino acids. Trimming shortened V by 3 bases and J by 2 bases, and 16 bases separated the two germline ends. CDR1 and CDR2 from the germline V gene are MGHRA and YSYEKL. The CDR3 region has the DNA TGCGCCAGCAGCCAGGGGGCGGGTTTGGGGAACTATGGCTACACCTTC. Translated: CASSQGAGLGNYGYTF.

This CDR3 is CASSLGTGSLVGEQYF. The CDR3 DNA sequence: TGTGCCAGCAGCTTGGGGACCGGGTCCCTGGTCGGCGAGCAGTACTTC. V and J are TRBV11-2 and TRBJ2-7; D may match TRBD1 or TRBD2 (5 bases each). This CDR3 comprises 16 residues. CDR1 SGHAT and CDR2 FQNNGV come from the germline V gene. Trimming took 3 bases from V and 6 from J, leaving 21 bases between them.

With respect to this clone: Other DNA sequences in this specimen translate into the identical CDR3. The chain is built from TRBV21-1 and TRBJ1-1. TRBV21-1 is recorded as a pseudogene. The CDR3 runs to 17 residues. The CDR3 loop is CASTPKRPRELNTEAFF. The CDR3 coding sequence is TGTGCCAGCACCCCCAAGAGACCGAGGGAGTTGAACACTGAAGCTTTCTTT.

The V call is TRBV27, the J call TRBJ1-4; D ambiguous. Germline loops: CDR1 MNHEY, CDR2 SMNVEV (reference sequence). With 5 bases removed from V and 10 bases from J, the gap between germline ends came to 11 bases. This CDR3 region has 12 residues. CDR3 bases: TGTGCCAGCAGTACACGAGGAGGAAAACTGTTTTTT. This sequence encodes CASSTRGGKLFF. The full variable domain, rest sourced from reference TRBV27 and TRBJ1-4, is EAQVTQNPRYLITVTGKKLTVTCSQNMNHEYMSWYRQDPGLGLRQIYYSMNVEVTDKGDVPEGYKVSRKEKRNFPLILESPSPNQTSLYFCASSTRGGKLFFGSGTQLSVL.

The chain is built from TRBV4-3 and TRBJ2-7, with TRBD2 matching 14 bases. Germline-derived CDR1 and CDR2 are LGHNA and YSLEER. The junction had 10 bases not matched to a gene; V was cut back by 4 bases and J by 5 bases. CDR3 size: 17 residues. The DNA of the CDR3 is TGCGCCAGCAGCCGGTACCTGACTAGCGGGGGGGTTAACGAGCAGTACTTC. Translation: CASSRYLTSGGVNEQYF.

This rearrangement joins TRBV12-3 or TRBV12-4 to TRBJ2-3; D gene uncertain. Trimming took off 4 bases at V and 6 bases at J, with 11 bases between the two ends. CDR3 length: 13 residues. The CDR3 is CASSYSKLDTQYF. The CDR3 bases are TGTGCCAGCAGTTACTCAAAGTTGGATACGCAGTATTTT.

This clone was counted once. The chain has TRBV7-2 and TRBJ1-5, with D unclear. Per the germline V gene, CDR1 is SGHTA and CDR2 is FQGNSA. CDR3 size: 15 residues. V was cut by 5 bases and J by 3 bases, with 14 bases left in between. The CDR3 bases are TGTGCCAGCAGCCTACGGGTGGGCTACAATCAGCCCCAGCATTTT. Translation: CASSLRVGYNQPQHF.

This chain connects TRBV24-1 to TRBJ2-5, with 12 bases aligning to TRBD1. Germline values: CDR1 KGHDR, CDR2 SFDVKD. There are 16 residues in the CDR3. Losses at the gene ends were 2 bases for V and 5 bases for J; bases not matched to a gene: 5. CDR3 DNA sequence: TGTGCCACCAGTGATTCCGGGACAGGGGGCGCCGAGACCCAGTACTTC. This translates into CATSDSGTGGAETQYF.

J is TRBJ2-1 and V is TRBV6-5, with a possible D match to TRBD2 (5 bases). Trimming removed 5 bases at V and 0 bases at J, with 11 bases between. The V gene's germline CDR1 is MNHEY and CDR2 SVGAGI. This CDR3 is 15 amino acids long. The CDR3: CASSTGESSYNEQFF. In nucleotides, the CDR3 is TGTGCCAGCAGTACCGGGGAGTCCTCCTACAATGAGCAGTTCTTC.

This clone was recorded only once. The rearrangement uses TRBV18 and TRBJ1-1; 7 bases match TRBD1. CDR1 is KGHSH, CDR2 LQKENI, per germline. The trim removed 3 bases at V and 1 base at J, leaving 5 bases unmatched. This CDR3 has 15 amino acids. The CDR3 bases are TGTGCCAGCTCACCTAGACAGGGAACGAACACTGAAGCTTTCTTT. As protein: CASSPRQGTNTEAFF. Filled out from reference TRBV18 and TRBJ1-1, the complete variable domain reads NAGVMQNPRHLVRRRGQEARLRCSPMKGHSHVYWYRQLPEEGLKFMVYLQKENIIDESGMPKERFSAEFPKEGPSILRIQQVVRGDSAAYFCASSPRQGTNTEAFFGQGTRLTVV.

This rearrangement joins TRBV6-5 to TRBJ1-2; no clear D. Germline V gene data show CDR1 as MNHEY and CDR2 as SVGAGI. The CDR3 covers 13 residues. With 2 bases removed from V and 4 bases from J, the gap between germline ends came to 8 bases. The CDR3 DNA is TGTGCCAGCAGTTACGGAGTGGGCTATGGCTACACCTTC. This sequence encodes CASSYGVGYGYTF.

This rearrangement joins TRBV19 to TRBJ1-5; D possibly corresponds to TRBD1 (6 bases). V was trimmed by 5 bases and J by 3 bases, leaving 14 bases between them. Germline CDR1 is LNHDA and CDR2 is SQIVND (reference sequence). The CDR3 is 15 amino acids. CDR3 loop: CASSPTGGINQPQHF. The DNA for the CDR3 is TGTGCCAGTAGTCCTACCGGGGGCATCAATCAGCCCCAGCATTTT.

This sequence joins TRBV5-5 and TRBJ1-2; maybe TRBD1 (5 bases). Trimming left V 2 bases short and J 2 bases short, with 10 bases between. Germline CDR1 reads SGHKS; CDR2 reads YYEKEE (reference sequence). The CDR3 covers 14 residues. The CDR3 loop is CASSFQGENYGYTF. DNA for the CDR3: TGTGCCAGCAGCTTCCAAGGGGAGAACTATGGCTACACCTTC.

The rearrangement links TRBV19 to TRBJ1-5; 10 nucleotides align to TRBD1. V dropped 4 bases and J dropped 6; count of bases not matched to a gene: 6. The CDR3 loop spans 15 amino acids. CDR1 and CDR2 from the germline V gene are LNHDA and SQIVND (reference sequence). CDR3 sequence reads: CASSRGQGIGQPQHF. The CDR3 nucleotides are TGTGCCAGTAGTAGGGGACAGGGGATAGGTCAGCCCCAGCATTTT.

The chain is built from TRBV7-2 and TRBJ2-5; D possibly matches TRBD1 or TRBD2 (5 bases each). CDR3 length: 13 amino acids. Trimming removed 8 bases from V and 5 bases from J, with 15 bases in between. Per the germline V gene, CDR1 is SGHTA and CDR2 is FQGNSA. The CDR3: CASRSGWGETQYF. CDR3 coding DNA: TGTGCCAGCCGCTCCGGATGGGGGGAGACCCAGTACTTC.

The J gene is TRBJ2-7, the V gene TRBV12-3 or TRBV12-4; maybe TRBD2 (6 bases). The CDR3 extends over 13 amino acids. V lost 3 bases to trimming and J lost 4 bases, with 10 bases between them. CDR3 nucleotide sequence: TGTGCCAGCAGTTTGGGCGGGAATTACGAGCAGTACTTC. Its protein product is CASSLGGNYEQYF.